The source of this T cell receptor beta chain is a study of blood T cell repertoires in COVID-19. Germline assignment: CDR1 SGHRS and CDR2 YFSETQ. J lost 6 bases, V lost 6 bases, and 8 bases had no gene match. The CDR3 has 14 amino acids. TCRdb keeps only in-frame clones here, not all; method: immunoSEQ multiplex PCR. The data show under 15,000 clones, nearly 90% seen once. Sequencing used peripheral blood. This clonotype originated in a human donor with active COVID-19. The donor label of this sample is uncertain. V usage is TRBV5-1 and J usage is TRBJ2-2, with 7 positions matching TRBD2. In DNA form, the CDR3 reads TGCGCCAGCACCCGGGGGGACCTCTCCGGGGAGCTGTTTTTT. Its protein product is CASTRGDLSGELFF.